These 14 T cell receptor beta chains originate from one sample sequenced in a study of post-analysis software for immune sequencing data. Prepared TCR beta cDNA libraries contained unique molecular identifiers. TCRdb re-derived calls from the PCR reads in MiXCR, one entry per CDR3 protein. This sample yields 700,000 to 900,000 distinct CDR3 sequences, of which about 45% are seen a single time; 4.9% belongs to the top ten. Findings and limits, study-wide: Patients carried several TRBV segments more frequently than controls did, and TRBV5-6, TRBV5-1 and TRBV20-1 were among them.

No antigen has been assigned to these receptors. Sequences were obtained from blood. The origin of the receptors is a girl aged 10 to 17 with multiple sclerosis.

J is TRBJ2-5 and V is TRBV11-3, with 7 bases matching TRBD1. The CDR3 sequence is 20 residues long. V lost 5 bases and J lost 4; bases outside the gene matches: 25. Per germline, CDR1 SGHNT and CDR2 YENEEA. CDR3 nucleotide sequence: TGTGCCAGCAGCACATACCGGGACAGTGGTGCCCTCCTAGGGGGAGAGACCCAGTACTTC. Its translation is CASSTYRDSGALLGGETQYF. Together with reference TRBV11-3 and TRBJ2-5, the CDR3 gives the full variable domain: EAGVVQSPRYKIIEKKQPVAFWCNPISGHNTLYWYLQNLGQGPELLIRYENEEAVDDSQLPKDRFSAERLKGVDSTLKIQPAELGDSAVYLCASSTYRDSGALLGGETQYFGPGTRLLVL.

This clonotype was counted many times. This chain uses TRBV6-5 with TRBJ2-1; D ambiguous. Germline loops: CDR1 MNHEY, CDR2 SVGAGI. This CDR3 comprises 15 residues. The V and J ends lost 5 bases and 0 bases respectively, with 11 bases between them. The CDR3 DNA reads TGTGCCAGCAGTCCAACTCCGAGCTCCTACAATGAGCAGTTCTTC. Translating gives CASSPTPSSYNEQFF.

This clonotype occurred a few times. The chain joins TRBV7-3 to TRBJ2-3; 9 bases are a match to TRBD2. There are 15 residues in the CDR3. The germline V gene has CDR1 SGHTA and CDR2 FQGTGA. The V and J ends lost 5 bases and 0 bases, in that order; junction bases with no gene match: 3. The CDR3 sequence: CASSGLAHSTDTQYF. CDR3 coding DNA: TGTGCCAGCAGCGGACTAGCGCACAGCACAGATACGCAGTATTTT.

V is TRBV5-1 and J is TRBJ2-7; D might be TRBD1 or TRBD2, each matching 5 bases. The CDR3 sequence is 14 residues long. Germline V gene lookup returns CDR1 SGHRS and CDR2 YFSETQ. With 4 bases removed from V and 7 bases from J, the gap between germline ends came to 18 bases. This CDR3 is CASSIGTDLREQYF. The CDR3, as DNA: TGCGCCAGCAGCATCGGGACGGACCTCCGAGAGCAGTACTTC.

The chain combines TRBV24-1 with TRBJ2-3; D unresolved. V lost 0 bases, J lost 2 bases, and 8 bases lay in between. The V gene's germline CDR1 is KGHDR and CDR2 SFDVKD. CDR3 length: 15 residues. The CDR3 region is CATSDLRAATDTQYF. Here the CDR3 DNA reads TGTGCCACCAGTGATTTGCGGGCAGCCACAGATACGCAGTATTTT.

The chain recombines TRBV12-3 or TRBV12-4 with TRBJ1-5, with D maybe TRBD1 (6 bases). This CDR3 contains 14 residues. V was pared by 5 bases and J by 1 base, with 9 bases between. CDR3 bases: TGTGCCAGCAGTCGCGACAGGAGCAATCAGCCCCAGCATTTT. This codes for CASSRDRSNQPQHF.

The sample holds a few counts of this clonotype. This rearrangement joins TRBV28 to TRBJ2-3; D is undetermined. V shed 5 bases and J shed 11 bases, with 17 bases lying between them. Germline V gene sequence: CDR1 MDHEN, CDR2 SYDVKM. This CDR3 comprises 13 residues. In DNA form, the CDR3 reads TGTGCCAGCAGTCCCCCCCCAATATTTAGGCAGTATTTT. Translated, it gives CASSPPPIFRQYF.

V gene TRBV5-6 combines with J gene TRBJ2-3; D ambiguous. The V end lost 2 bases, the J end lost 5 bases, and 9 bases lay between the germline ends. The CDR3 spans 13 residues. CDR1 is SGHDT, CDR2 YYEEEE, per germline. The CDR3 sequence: CASSFDQVDTQYF. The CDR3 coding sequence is TGTGCCAGCAGCTTTGACCAAGTAGATACGCAGTATTTT.

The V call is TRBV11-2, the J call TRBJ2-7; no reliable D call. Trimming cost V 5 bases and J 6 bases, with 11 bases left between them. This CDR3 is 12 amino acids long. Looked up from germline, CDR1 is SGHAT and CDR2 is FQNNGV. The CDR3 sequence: CASSPHVGEQYF. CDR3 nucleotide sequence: TGTGCCAGCAGCCCGCATGTCGGCGAGCAGTACTTC. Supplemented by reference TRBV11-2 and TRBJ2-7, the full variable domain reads EAGVAQSPRYKIIEKRQSVAFWCNPISGHATLYWYQQILGQGPKLLIQFQNNGVVDDSQLPKDRFSAERLKGVDSTLKIQPAKLEDSAVYLCASSPHVGEQYFGPGTRLTVT.

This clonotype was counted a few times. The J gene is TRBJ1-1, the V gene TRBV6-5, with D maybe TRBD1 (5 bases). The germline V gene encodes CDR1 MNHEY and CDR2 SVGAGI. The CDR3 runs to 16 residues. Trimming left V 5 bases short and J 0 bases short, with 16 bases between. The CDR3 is CASSRGTGWMNTEAFF. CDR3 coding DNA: TGTGCCAGCAGTCGCGGGACGGGGTGGATGAACACTGAAGCTTTCTTT.

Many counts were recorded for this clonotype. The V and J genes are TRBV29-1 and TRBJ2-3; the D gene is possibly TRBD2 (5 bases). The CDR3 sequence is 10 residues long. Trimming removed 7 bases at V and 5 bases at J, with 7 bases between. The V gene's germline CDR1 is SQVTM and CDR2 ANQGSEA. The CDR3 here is CSGGGDTQYF. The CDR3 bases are TGCAGCGGTGGAGGAGATACGCAGTATTTT.

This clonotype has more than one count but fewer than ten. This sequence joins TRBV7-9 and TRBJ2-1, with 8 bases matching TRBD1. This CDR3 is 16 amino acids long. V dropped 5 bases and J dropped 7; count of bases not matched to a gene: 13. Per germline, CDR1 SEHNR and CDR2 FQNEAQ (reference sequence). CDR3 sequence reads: CASSPQGAGFRNEQFF. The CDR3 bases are TGTGCCAGCAGCCCTCAGGGGGCGGGTTTTAGGAATGAGCAGTTCTTC.

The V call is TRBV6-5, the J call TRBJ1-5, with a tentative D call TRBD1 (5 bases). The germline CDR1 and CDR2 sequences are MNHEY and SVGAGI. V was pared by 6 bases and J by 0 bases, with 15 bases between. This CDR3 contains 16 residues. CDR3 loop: CASSLRMDTSNQPQHF. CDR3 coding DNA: TGTGCCAGCAGCCTCAGGATGGACACTAGCAATCAGCCCCAGCATTTT.

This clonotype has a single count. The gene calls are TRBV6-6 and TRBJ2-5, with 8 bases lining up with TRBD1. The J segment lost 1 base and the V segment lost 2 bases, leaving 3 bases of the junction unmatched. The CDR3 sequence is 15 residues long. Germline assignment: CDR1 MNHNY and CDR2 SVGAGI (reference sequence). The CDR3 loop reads CASSYPGTGQETQYF. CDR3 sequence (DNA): TGTGCCAGCAGTTACCCTGGGACAGGCCAAGAGACCCAGTACTTC.